The TCR beta chain described here comes from a study of early T cells in non-severe SARS-CoV-2 infection. Individually, cDNA molecules had unique molecular identifiers attached to them. TCRdb re-called the 5' RACE reads with MiXCR, one entry per CDR3 protein. The sample holds more than 40,000 distinct CDR3 sequences, approximately 4% seen once. This clonotype occurred many times. The target antigen is unknown. General study results and limits: Clonotype matching in VDJdb favored anti-spike CD8 responses and did not capture private and CD4 specificities.

With 6 bases clipped from V and 13 bases from J, the junction kept 12 bases outside the gene matches. Looked up from germline, CDR1 is PRHDT and CDR2 is FYEKMQ (reference sequence). The CDR3 runs to 16 residues. The chain uses TRBV13 and TRBJ2-1; the match to TRBD2 covers 16 bases. The source material was whole blood. The sequence derives from an adult who was a healthcare worker with PCR-confirmed SARS-CoV-2 infection or an uninfected control (not recorded which). The CDR3 sequence: CASREEGLAGGARQFF. CDR3 nucleotides: TGTGCCAGCAGGGAAGAGGGACTAGCGGGAGGGGCAAGACAGTTCTTC.